The present entry profiles one TCR beta chain with its context. Antigen specificity is unknown. CD4 enrichment then naive enrichment separated naive from memory CD4+ cells. Trimming cost V 3 bases and J 4 bases; bases outside gene matches: 3. From germline, CDR1 is SGHRS and CDR2 YFSETQ. The CDR3 covers 14 residues. This sample is drawn from a study of CD4 T cells in relation to SARS-CoV-2 and coronaviruses. Findings and limits, study-wide: SARS-CoV-2-driven expansion was significantly weaker in crossreactive than monoreactive clones. Roughly 65% of donors had memory CD4+ clonotypes crossrecognizing SARS-CoV-2 and common cold coronavirus spike.

Method: immunoSEQ multiplex PCR; TCRdb's copy keeps in-frame clones and lacks some. The table records about 37,000 clones, roughly 88% of them present only once. Sequenced input: memory CD4+ T cells from PBMCs. This chain joins TRBV5-1 and TRBJ2-5, with 10 positions matching TRBD2. The sequence came from an adult with COVID-19. The CDR3, as DNA: TGCGCCAGCAGCTCTAGCGGGAGTTCAGAGACCCAGTACTTC. Residues: CASSSSGSSETQYF. Full variable domain (rest looked up from reference TRBV5-1 and TRBJ2-5): KAGVTQTPRYLIKTRGQQVTLSCSPISGHRSVSWYQQTPGQGLQFLFEYFSETQRNKGNFPGRFSGRQFSNSRSEMNVSTLELGDSALYLCASSSSGSSETQYFGPGTRLLVL.